This TCR beta chain was documented in a study of Ad26.COV2.S vaccination and SARS-CoV-2 variants. As for the study in general: Once, or twice with 56 days between doses, Ad26.COV2.S was given intramuscularly. Findings and caveats of the study: The authors reported substantial breadth in spike-specific CD8+ and CD4+ T cell responses after vaccination.

The CDR3 covers 14 residues. The germline V gene has CDR1 MNHEY and CDR2 SVGAGI. Trimming cost V 6 bases and J 3 bases; bases outside gene matches: 4. The table came from immunoSEQ multiplex PCR; TCRdb's copy has only in-frame clones and leaves some out. Seen here are about 350,000 clones, around 90% observed once, and the top ten hold around 6.1%. The sample's treatment: around 19 received Ad26.COV2.S at low or high dose, single or two shots; roughly five received placebo; per-sample allocation not given. The samples date from day 63 after the first vaccine or placebo injection. The individual, an adult aged 18-55 years, was a donor in Boston. As to this clone: The antigen remains undetermined.

This receptor was identified in a person between 18 and 60 years old who received the Ad26.COV2.S COVID-19 vaccine or a placebo. The rearrangement uses TRBV6-5 and TRBJ2-3, with 9 bases lining up with TRBD2. Material: peripheral blood, obtained in a trial of Ad26.COV2.S vaccine versus placebo. The CDR3, as DNA: TGTGCCAGCAGATTAGCGGGAGTGACAGATACGCAGTATTTT. It specifies CASRLAGVTDTQYF.